This T cell receptor beta chain emerged from a study of T-cell reconstitution after alpha-beta-depleted transplantation in children. With V trimmed by 4 bases and J by 2 bases, 8 bases remained unmatched. This CDR3 region has 15 residues. CDR1 and CDR2 from the germline V gene are SGHRS and YFSETQ. Unique molecular identifiers were used to barcode this TCRbeta library. From the PCR reads, TCRdb called clonotypes with MiXCR, one entry per CDR3 protein. The repertoire has 280,000 or so distinct CDR3 sequences, around a tenth of them found once; the top ten carry 23%. This clonotype occurred many times. The source was peripheral blood, collected 180 days after TCRalphabeta/CD19-depleted stem cell transplant. This clonotype was obtained from a male patient between 2 and 10 years old who had a stem cell transplant for chronic granulomatous disease, so the T cells may come from the graft donor. The chain is built from TRBV5-1 and TRBJ2-7, with 8 bases matching TRBD2. CDR3 in DNA: TGCGCCAGCAGCCCTTTAGCGGGATTCACCTACGAGCAGTACTTC. Protein: CASSPLAGFTYEQYF.